This passage covers 21 T cell receptor beta chains from one sample sequenced in a study of somatic mutations in T cells in chronic GVHD. Generated by immunoSEQ multiplex PCR, the TCRdb table keeps only in-frame clones and is missing some. The data hold about 13,000 clones, with 78% observed a single time. Material: Vbeta20-negative CD4+ T cells from blood. All receptors come from a male patient aged 45-59 years with chronic graft-versus-host disease. The graft donor may have given rise to some T cells.

This chain connects TRBV4-1 to TRBJ1-3; D gene uncertain. Trimming removed 0 bases at V and 8 bases at J, with 14 bases between. Germline V gene lookup returns CDR1 MGHRA and CDR2 YSYEKL. The CDR3 length is 15 residues. This chain's CDR3 is CASSQDGDPRYTIYF. Written as DNA, the CDR3 is TGCGCCAGCAGCCAAGATGGTGACCCGAGGTACACCATATATTTT.

The V call is TRBV4-1, the J call TRBJ2-3; D call uncertain. The CDR3 extends over 13 amino acids. V lost 0 bases, J lost 5 bases, and 6 bases lay in between. Germline CDR1 is MGHRA and CDR2 is YSYEKL. The chain's CDR3 is CASSQDRRDTQYF. CDR3 sequence (DNA): TGCGCCAGCAGCCAAGATCGTCGAGATACGCAGTATTTT.

The V call is TRBV2, the J call TRBJ2-3; D is unresolved. V was shortened by 1 base and J by 6 bases, with 14 bases between the two germline ends. Germline V gene data show CDR1 as SNHLY and CDR2 as FYNNEI. This CDR3 comprises 15 residues. CDR3 amino acids: CASSEDSLKGDTQYF. In DNA, the CDR3 is TGTGCCAGCAGTGAAGACAGTTTAAAAGGTGATACGCAGTATTTT.

This clone was picked up one time. This chain joins TRBV18 and TRBJ1-2; 7 nucleotides match TRBD1. The CDR3 loop spans 13 amino acids. V dropped 3 bases and J dropped 7; count of bases not matched to a gene: 5. CDR1 is KGHSH, CDR2 LQKENI, per germline. CDR3 loop: CASSPPQGGGYTF. CDR3 nucleotides: TGTGCCAGCTCACCCCCTCAGGGGGGTGGCTACACCTTC. Full variable domain (missing parts from reference TRBV18 and TRBJ1-2): NAGVMQNPRHLVRRRGQEARLRCSPMKGHSHVYWYRQLPEEGLKFMVYLQKENIIDESGMPKERFSAEFPKEGPSILRIQQVVRGDSAAYFCASSPPQGGGYTFGSGTRLTVV.

This chain joins TRBV6-5 and TRBJ1-4; TRBD1 might be the D (5 bases). Trimming shortened V by 6 bases and J by 6 bases, and 11 bases separated the two germline ends. The CDR3 length is 13 residues. Germline V gene data show CDR1 as MNHEY and CDR2 as SVGAGI. The CDR3: CASRGGTHEKLFF. The CDR3 coding sequence is TGTGCCAGCAGAGGAGGGACGCATGAAAAACTGTTTTTT.

A note on this clone: The germline gene is not matched at one end of the junction; a read error may be the cause. This chain links TRBV11-2 with TRBJ2-7, with 7 bases aligning to TRBD1. The CDR3 sequence is 13 residues long. In germline, CDR1 is SGHAT, CDR2 FQNNGV. The CDR3 nucleotides are TGTGCCAGCAGCCTAGAATCAGGGGGCGAGCAGTACTTC. It yields the protein CASSLESGGEQYF.

This sequence joins TRBV10-3 and TRBJ2-1; a weak D match, TRBD2 (5 bases). The CDR3 length is 16 residues. Germline CDR1 ENHRY, CDR2 SYGVKD. Deletions cut 3 bases from V and 8 bases from J, with 20 bases between. The CDR3 is CAISDQTRRGRDEQFF. The CDR3 region has the DNA TGTGCCATCAGTGATCAGACTCGACGGGGTAGGGATGAGCAGTTCTTC.

V is TRBV28 and J is TRBJ1-1, with 7 bases lining up with TRBD1. V shed 2 bases and J 0 bases; nucleotides not matched to a gene: 12. The CDR3 runs to 18 residues. Germline V lookup: CDR1 MDHEN, CDR2 SYDVKM. The CDR3 loop is CASSLQYGSTGMNTEAFF. The CDR3 DNA sequence: TGTGCCAGCAGTTTACAATACGGGTCGACAGGGATGAACACTGAAGCTTTCTTT.

This clone was seen a handful of times. The V call is TRBV7-9, the J call TRBJ2-3, with D unclear. V gave up 2 bases and J gave up 0 bases, with 9 bases separating them. Germline assignment: CDR1 SEHNR and CDR2 FQNEAQ (reference sequence). There are 15 residues in the CDR3. Written as DNA, the CDR3 is TGTGCCAGCAGCTTAAACGCAGATAGCACAGATACGCAGTATTTT. Translated: CASSLNADSTDTQYF.

This clone was observed a single time. The V gene is TRBV7-2, the J gene TRBJ2-3; the match to TRBD2 covers 8 bases. The V gene end was trimmed by 5 bases and the J gene end by 6 bases; junction bases not matched to a gene: 7. The CDR3 consists of 14 residues. CDR1 is SGHTA and CDR2 is FQGNSA in the germline V gene. CDR3 in DNA: TGTGCCAGCAGCCCGGGACTAGTATCGGATACGCAGTATTTT. Protein: CASSPGLVSDTQYF.

The rearrangement joins TRBV7-2 to TRBJ2-7; 11 bases agree with TRBD2. The CDR3 covers 15 residues. The junction had 6 bases not matched to a gene; V was cut back by 5 bases and J by 3 bases. The germline gives CDR1 SGHTA, CDR2 FQGNSA. CDR3 sequence: CASSPGTSGVYEQYF. DNA of the CDR3: TGTGCCAGCAGCCCCGGGACTAGCGGCGTCTACGAGCAGTACTTC.

The V gene is TRBV2, the J gene TRBJ1-6; D unresolved. V lost 8 bases to trimming and J lost 4 bases, with 9 bases between them. The CDR3 covers 13 residues. Germline lookup yields CDR1 SNHLY and CDR2 FYNNEI. DNA for the CDR3: TGTGCCAGCGGCGAACAGTATAATTCACCCCTCCACTTT. Its translation is CASGEQYNSPLHF.

This chain uses TRBV15 with TRBJ2-5, with D perhaps TRBD1 (5 bases). The J call may be faulty, since TRBJ2-7 better matches the DNA end. The CDR3 length is 14 residues. Germline V CDR1 and CDR2: LNHNV, YYDKDF (reference sequence). DNA of the CDR3: TGTGCCACCAGCAGAGGTCAGGGTGTTTACGAGCAGTACTTC. It is translated as CATSRGQGVYEQYF.

This chain connects TRBV6-4 to TRBJ1-1; no firm D call. Germline CDR1 reads MRHNA; CDR2 reads SNTAGT. The CDR3 runs 12 residues. Trimming pared 3 bases from V and 7 bases from J, leaving 9 bases between. CDR3 region: CASSDNGYEAFF. In DNA form, the CDR3 reads TGTGCCAGCAGTGATAACGGTTATGAAGCTTTCTTT.

This rearrangement joins TRBV5-7 to TRBJ2-7; possibly TRBD1 for D (5 bases). TRBV5-7 carries the ORF label, with uncertain function. The length of the CDR3 is 14 residues. V gave up 2 bases and J gave up 7 bases, with 16 bases separating them. The CDR3 region has the DNA TGTGCCAGCAGCTTTTTCCAGGGCGGTTGGGAGCAGTACTTC. Protein: CASSFFQGGWEQYF.

This clone was seen a single time. The J gene is TRBJ1-2, the V gene TRBV2; no definite D call. Germline V lookup: CDR1 SNHLY, CDR2 FYNNEI. Trimming removed 9 bases from V and 0 bases from J, with 17 bases in between. The CDR3 length is 15 residues. The DNA of the CDR3 is TGTGCCAGACGACTTAGGGAGAGGGCTAACTATGGCTACACCTTC. Translating gives CARRLRERANYGYTF. Using reference TRBV2 and TRBJ1-2 for the parts outside the CDR3, the full variable domain is EPEVTQTPSHQVTQMGQEVILRCVPISNHLYFYWYRQILGQKVEFLVSFYNNEISEKSEIFDDQFSVERPDGSNFTLKIRSTKLEDSAMYFCARRLRERANYGYTFGSGTRLTVV.

The V gene is TRBV6-6, the J gene TRBJ2-5; weak D call: TRBD1 (5 bases). Germline-derived CDR1 and CDR2 are MNHNY and SVGAGI (reference sequence). Between the trimmed V and J ends, which lost 3 bases and 7 bases, there was a span of 15 bases. This CDR3 has 14 residues. The CDR3 sequence: CASSYSDTRGTQYF. As DNA, the CDR3 is TGTGCCAGCAGTTATTCGGACACACGCGGGACCCAGTACTTC.

The J gene is TRBJ1-1, the V gene TRBV19, with TRBD1 as a possible D gene (5 bases). This CDR3 spans 15 amino acids. The V and J ends lost 7 bases and 0 bases respectively, with 15 bases between them. The germline CDR1 and CDR2 sequences are LNHDA and SQIVND (reference sequence). The CDR3 loop reads CASIRRGGMNTEAFF. CDR3 in DNA: TGTGCCAGTATAAGGAGGGGAGGGATGAACACTGAAGCTTTCTTT.

The genes are TRBV7-3 and TRBJ2-1, with a weak D call TRBD1 (6 bases). The ends were cut back, 5 bases at V and 4 bases at J, with 18 bases in the middle. Germline V gene data show CDR1 as SGHTA and CDR2 as FQGTGA. The CDR3 is 16 amino acids. In DNA form, the CDR3 reads TGTGCCAGCAGCGCAAGAACAGGGACCTCGTACAATGAGCAGTTCTTC. Translated: CASSARTGTSYNEQFF.

V and J are TRBV7-2 and TRBJ1-3, with 11 bases identical to TRBD1. The CDR3 is made up of 16 amino acids. The germline V gene encodes CDR1 SGHTA and CDR2 FQGNSA. J lost 7 bases, V lost 0 bases, and 5 bases had no gene match. For the CDR3, the DNA is TGTGCCAGCAGCTTAGCCCGGACAGGGGGCCTCAACACCATATATTTT. Amino acid sequence: CASSLARTGGLNTIYF.

V usage is TRBV14 and J usage is TRBJ1-6; D gene ambiguous. Germline-derived CDR1 and CDR2 are SGHDN and FVKESK. The CDR3 loop spans 14 amino acids. The V end was cut by 2 bases, the J end by 10 bases, with 12 bases between. The CDR3 DNA is TGTGCCAGCAGCCAACAGGCCCCGCACTCACCCCTCCACTTT. Translation gives CASSQQAPHSPLHF.